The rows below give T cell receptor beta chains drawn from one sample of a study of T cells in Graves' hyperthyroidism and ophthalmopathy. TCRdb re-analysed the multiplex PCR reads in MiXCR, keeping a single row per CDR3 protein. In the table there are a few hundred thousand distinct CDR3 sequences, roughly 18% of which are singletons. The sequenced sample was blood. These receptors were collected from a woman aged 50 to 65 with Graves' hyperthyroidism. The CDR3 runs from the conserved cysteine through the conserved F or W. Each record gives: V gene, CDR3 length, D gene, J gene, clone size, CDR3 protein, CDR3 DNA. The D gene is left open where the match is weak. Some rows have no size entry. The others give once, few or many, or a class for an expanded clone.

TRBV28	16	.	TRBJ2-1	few	CASSYLGGTPGNEQFF	TGTGCCAGCAGTTACCTAGGAGGGACCCCTGGCAATGAGCAGTTCTTC
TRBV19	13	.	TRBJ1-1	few	CASGALGGTEAFF	TGTGCCAGCGGGGCCCTGGGAGGCACTGAAGCTTTCTTT
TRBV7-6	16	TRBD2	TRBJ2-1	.	CASSLEAGETNNEQFF	TGTGCCAGCAGCTTAGAGGCGGGGGAAACAAACAATGAGCAGTTCTTC
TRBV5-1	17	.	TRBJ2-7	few	CASSLKGPGSQAYEQYF	TGCGCCAGCAGTTTGAAAGGTCCGGGATCCCAAGCCTACGAGCAGTACTTC
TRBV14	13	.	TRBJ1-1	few	CASSQALAAVAFF	TGTGCCAGCAGCCAAGCTCTGGCCGCCGTAGCTTTCTTT
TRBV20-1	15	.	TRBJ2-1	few	CSARDGAGSQNEQFF	TGCAGTGCTAGAGATGGGGCGGGATCACAGAATGAGCAGTTCTTC
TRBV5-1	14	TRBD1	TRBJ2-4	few	CASSSGQAQNIQYF	TGCGCCAGCAGCTCTGGACAGGCCCAAAACATTCAGTACTTC
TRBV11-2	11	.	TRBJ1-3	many	CASSRGNTIYF	TGTGCCAGCAGTCGGGGAAACACCATATATTTT
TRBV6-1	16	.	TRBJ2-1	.	CASSEAGGGSYNEQFF	TGTGCCAGCAGTGAAGCGGGAGGGGGATCCTACAATGAGCAGTTCTTC
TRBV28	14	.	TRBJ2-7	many	CASSLGSVAYEQYF	TGTGCCAGCAGTTTAGGGTCAGTCGCCTACGAGCAGTACTTC
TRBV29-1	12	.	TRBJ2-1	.	CSVTDGEDEQFF	TGCAGCGTGACTGACGGTGAGGATGAGCAGTTCTTC
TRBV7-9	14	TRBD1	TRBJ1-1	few	CASSSTGINTEAFF	TGTGCCAGCAGCTCGACAGGGATTAACACTGAAGCTTTCTTT
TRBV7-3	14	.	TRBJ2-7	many	CASSSASFSYEQYF	TGTGCCAGCAGCTCGGCTAGCTTCTCCTACGAGCAGTACTTC
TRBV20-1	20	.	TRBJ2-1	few	CSARDLLSGGGPTTGNEQFF	TGCAGTGCTAGAGATCTTTTGTCCGGAGGGGGGCCGACTACGGGAAATGAGCAGTTCTTC
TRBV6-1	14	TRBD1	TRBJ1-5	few	CASSDDRGNQPQHF	TGTGCCAGCAGTGATGACAGGGGCAATCAGCCCCAGCATTTT
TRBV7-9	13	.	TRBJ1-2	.	CAGQGRGVYGYTF	TGTGCCGGCCAGGGCCGAGGGGTCTATGGCTACACCTTC
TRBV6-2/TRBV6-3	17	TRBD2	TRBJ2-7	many	CASSYPVLAGGYYEQYF	TGTGCCAGCAGTTACCCAGTCCTAGCGGGAGGTTACTACGAGCAGTACTTC
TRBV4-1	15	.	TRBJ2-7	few	CASSQDQVQIGEQYF	TGCGCCAGCAGCCAAGATCAGGTACAGATTGGAGAGCAGTACTTC
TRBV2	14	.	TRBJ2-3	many	CASKDTTGTDTQYF	TGTGCCAGCAAGGATACTACTGGGACAGATACGCAGTATTTT
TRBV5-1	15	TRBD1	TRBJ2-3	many	CASSWTGDWVDTQYF	TGCGCCAGCAGCTGGACAGGTGATTGGGTAGATACGCAGTATTTT
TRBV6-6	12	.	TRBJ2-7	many	CASSYLRDEQYF	TGTGCCAGCAGTTACCTACGAGACGAGCAGTACTTC
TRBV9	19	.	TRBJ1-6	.	CASSPPPDGGSSYNSPLHF	TGTGCCAGCTCACCCCCGCCGGACGGGGGAAGCTCCTATAATTCACCCCTCCACTTT
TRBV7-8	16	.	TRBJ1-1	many	CASSLDGGLLGTEAFF	TGTGCCAGCAGCTTAGACGGGGGGCTGTTAGGCACTGAAGCTTTCTTT
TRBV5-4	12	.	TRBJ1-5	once	CASSPLGGPQHF	TGTGCCAGCAGCCCCTTGGGCGGCCCCCAGCATTTT
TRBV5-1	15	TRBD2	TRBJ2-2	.	CASSILAGDAGELFF	TGCGCCAGCAGCATCCTAGCGGGAGATGCCGGGGAGCTGTTTTTT
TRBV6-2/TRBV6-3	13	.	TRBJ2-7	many	CATGDRLTYEQYF	TGTGCCACAGGAGACAGGCTAACCTACGAGCAGTACTTC